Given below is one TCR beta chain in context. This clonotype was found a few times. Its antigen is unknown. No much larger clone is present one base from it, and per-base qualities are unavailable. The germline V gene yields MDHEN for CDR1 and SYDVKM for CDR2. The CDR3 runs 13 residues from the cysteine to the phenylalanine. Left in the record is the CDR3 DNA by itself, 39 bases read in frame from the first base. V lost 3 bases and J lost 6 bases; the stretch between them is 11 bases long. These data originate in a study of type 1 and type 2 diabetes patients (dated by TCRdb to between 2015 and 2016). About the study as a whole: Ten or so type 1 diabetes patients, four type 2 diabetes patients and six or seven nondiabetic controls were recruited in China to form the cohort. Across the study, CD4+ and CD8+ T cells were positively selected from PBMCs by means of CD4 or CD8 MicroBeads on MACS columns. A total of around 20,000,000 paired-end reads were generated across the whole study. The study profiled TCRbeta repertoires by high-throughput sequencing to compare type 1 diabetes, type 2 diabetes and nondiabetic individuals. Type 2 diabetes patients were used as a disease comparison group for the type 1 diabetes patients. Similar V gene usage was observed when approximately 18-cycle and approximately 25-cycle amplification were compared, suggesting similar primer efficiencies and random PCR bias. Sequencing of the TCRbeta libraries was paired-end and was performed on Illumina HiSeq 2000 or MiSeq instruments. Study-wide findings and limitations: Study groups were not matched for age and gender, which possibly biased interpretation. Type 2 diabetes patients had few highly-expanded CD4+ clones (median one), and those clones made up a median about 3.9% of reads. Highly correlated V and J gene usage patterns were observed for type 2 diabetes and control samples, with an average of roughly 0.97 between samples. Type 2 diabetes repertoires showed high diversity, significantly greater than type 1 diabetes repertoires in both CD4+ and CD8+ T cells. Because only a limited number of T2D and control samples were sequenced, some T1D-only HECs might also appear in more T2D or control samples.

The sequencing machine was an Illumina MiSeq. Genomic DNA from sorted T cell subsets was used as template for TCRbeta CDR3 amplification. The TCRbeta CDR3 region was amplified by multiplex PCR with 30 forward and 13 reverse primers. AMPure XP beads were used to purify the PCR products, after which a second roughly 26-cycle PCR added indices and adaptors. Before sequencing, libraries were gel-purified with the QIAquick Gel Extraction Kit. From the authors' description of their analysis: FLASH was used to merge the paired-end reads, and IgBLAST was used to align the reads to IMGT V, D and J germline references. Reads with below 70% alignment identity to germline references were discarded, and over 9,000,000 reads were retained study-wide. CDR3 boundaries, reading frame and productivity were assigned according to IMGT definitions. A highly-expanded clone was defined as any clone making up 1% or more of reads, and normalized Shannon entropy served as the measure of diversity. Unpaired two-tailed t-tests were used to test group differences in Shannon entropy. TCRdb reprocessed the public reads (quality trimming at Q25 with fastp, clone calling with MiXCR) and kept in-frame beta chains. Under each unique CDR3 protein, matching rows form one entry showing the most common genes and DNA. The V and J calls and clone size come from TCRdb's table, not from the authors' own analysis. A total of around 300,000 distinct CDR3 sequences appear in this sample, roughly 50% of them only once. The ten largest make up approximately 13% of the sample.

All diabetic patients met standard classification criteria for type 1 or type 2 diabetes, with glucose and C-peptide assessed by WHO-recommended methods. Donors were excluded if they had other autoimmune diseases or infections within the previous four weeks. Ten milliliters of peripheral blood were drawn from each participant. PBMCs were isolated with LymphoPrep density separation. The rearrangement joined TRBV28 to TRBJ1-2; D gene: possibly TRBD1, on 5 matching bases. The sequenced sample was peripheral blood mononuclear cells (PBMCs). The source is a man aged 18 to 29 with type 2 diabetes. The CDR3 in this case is CASSFRRDDGYTF. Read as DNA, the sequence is TGTGCCAGCAGTTTTAGGAGGGACGATGGCTACACCTTC.